The source of this T cell receptor (beta chain) is a study of blood T cells in healthy people across ages. Study-level background: Roughly one uniquely barcoded beta molecule per two T cells was captured.

Findings of the study overall: Because sorting was not performed, PBMCs prevented conclusive naive versus antigen-experienced comparison. In older individuals, TCR beta diversity per million T cells was lower, falling roughly linearly with age. CMV status of donors was not determined, possibly confounding expanded clonotype changes.

The CDR3 length is 12 residues. Germline V gene data show CDR1 as SQVTM and CDR2 as ANQGSEA. The J segment lost 5 bases and the V segment lost 6 bases, leaving 3 bases of the junction unmatched. For this clonotype: The target antigen is unknown.

A second 7 to 11 cycle PCR used barcoded and J-beta primers. TCRdb used MiXCR to reprocess the 5' RACE reads, holding one entry per CDR3 protein. In the table there are about 1.8 million distinct CDR3 sequences, about 49% of which are singletons. This chain joins TRBV29-1 and TRBJ2-7; TRBD1 agrees at 11 bases. The TCR comes from a woman in her 40s in good health. The sample was blood. The CDR3 loop is CSVGQGGDEQYF. CDR3 nucleotides: TGCAGCGTGGGACAGGGGGGGGACGAGCAGTACTTC.